These 20 T cell receptor beta chains originate from one sample sequenced in a study of blood T cell repertoires in COVID-19. Using immunoSEQ multiplex PCR, the repertoire was profiled, and TCRdb retains in-frame clones only, with some absent. The data hold fewer than 350,000 clones, with 80% to 90% observed a single time. The sample comprised peripheral blood. The source of these receptors is a woman aged 30 to 39 with COVID-19, enrolled during active disease.

The rearrangement uses TRBV6-1 and TRBJ2-7, with TRBD1 as a possible D gene (6 bases). The CDR3 is 15 amino acids. The germline V gene has CDR1 MNHNS and CDR2 SASEGT. The germline V and J ends were trimmed by 3 bases and 4 bases, with 16 bases remaining between them. CDR3 in amino acids: CASSDARDTTYEQYF. As DNA, the CDR3 is TGTGCCAGCAGTGATGCCCGGGACACTACATACGAGCAGTACTTC.

The gene calls are TRBV5-4 and TRBJ2-3, with 7 bases that match TRBD2. CDR1 is SGHNT, CDR2 YYREEE, per germline (reference sequence). J gave up 1 base and V 7 bases, and 0 bases lay outside the gene matches. The CDR3 is made up of 12 amino acids. The CDR3 here is CASGGGTDTQYF. The CDR3 coding sequence is TGTGCCAGCGGGGGGGGCACAGATACGCAGTATTTT.

This clone was observed a few times. This chain uses TRBV12-5 with TRBJ1-5; D is unresolved. Germline V CDR1 and CDR2: LGHNT, FRNRAP. The length of the CDR3 is 13 residues. Trimming cost V 3 bases and J 6 bases, with 9 bases left between them. The CDR3 spells CASGFRNTQPQHF. Here the CDR3 DNA reads TGTGCTAGTGGTTTCAGGAACACTCAGCCCCAGCATTTT.

The chain joins TRBV7-9 to TRBJ2-1, with D maybe TRBD2 (6 bases). V dropped 4 bases and J dropped 6 bases, with 10 bases sitting between them. This CDR3 comprises 13 residues. CDR1 SEHNR and CDR2 FQNEAQ come from the germline V gene (reference sequence). DNA for the CDR3: TGTGCCAGCAGCTGGGCGGGGAGCAATGAGCAGTTCTTC. Translating it yields CASSWAGSNEQFF.

CDR3 in DNA: TGTGCCAGCAGTTACTGGACAGGACTCCAAGAGACCCAGTACTTC. Translation gives CASSYWTGLQETQYF. This chain uses TRBV6-6 with TRBJ2-5; TRBD1 aligns across 7 bases. V shed 1 base, J shed 1 base, and the junction held 3 bases outside the gene matches. Germline loops: CDR1 MNHNY, CDR2 SVGAGI (reference sequence). This CDR3 has 15 residues.

The CDR3 loop is CASSPGLGDSFTGELFF. The DNA of the CDR3 is TGTGCCAGCAGTCCCGGGCTAGGGGACAGTTTCACCGGGGAGCTGTTTTTT. The chain uses TRBV28 and TRBJ2-2; 7 bases are a match to TRBD1. V dropped 5 bases and J dropped 4; count of bases not matched to a gene: 13. CDR3 length equals 17 residues. CDR1 MDHEN and CDR2 SYDVKM come from the germline V gene.

The J gene is TRBJ2-7, the V gene TRBV10-3; TRBD2 agrees at 7 bases. Germline CDR1 ENHRY, CDR2 SYGVKD. Losses at the gene ends were 3 bases for V and 0 bases for J; bases not matched to a gene: 5. There are 15 residues in the CDR3. In DNA form, the CDR3 reads TGTGCCATCAGTGACGTCGAGCGGGGCTCCTACGAGCAGTACTTC. Protein product: CAISDVERGSYEQYF.

V and J are TRBV5-1 and TRBJ2-7, with D perhaps matching TRBD1 (6 bases). The V end was cut by 0 bases, the J end by 5 bases, with 18 bases between. The CDR3 is made up of 16 amino acids. Looked up from germline, CDR1 is SGHRS and CDR2 is YFSETQ. CDR3 loop: CASSLGTVLYVDEQYF. CDR3 DNA: TGCGCCAGCAGCTTGGGGACAGTTCTGTACGTTGACGAGCAGTACTTC.

The chain employs TRBV10-2 and TRBJ1-4; possible D gene TRBD1, 6 bases. The V end was cut by 3 bases, the J end by 6 bases, with 14 bases between. Germline V gives CDR1 WSHSY, CDR2 SAAADI. The CDR3 runs 15 residues. CDR3 sequence reads: CASSDSIQGYEKLFF. The CDR3 bases are TGCGCCAGCAGTGACTCGATCCAGGGGTATGAAAAACTGTTTTTT.

V and J are TRBV3-1 (or the pseudogene TRBV3-2) and TRBJ2-1, with TRBD2 identical over 7 bases. Looked up from germline, CDR1 is LGHDT and CDR2 is YNNKEL (reference sequence). The ends lost 5 bases at V and 9 bases at J; junction bases unmatched: 13. The CDR3 covers 15 residues. The CDR3 region is CASSFGLGGPGEQFF. The CDR3 region has the DNA TGTGCCAGCAGCTTTGGACTAGGTGGCCCCGGTGAGCAGTTCTTC.

The CDR3 DNA is TGTGCCAGCAGTCTTAGTGCAGGAACTGGGGCCAACGTCCTGACTTTC. It yields the protein CASSLSAGTGANVLTF. This rearrangement joins TRBV11-2 to TRBJ2-6; no reliable D call. The CDR3 is made up of 16 amino acids. The V end was cut by 6 bases, the J end by 2 bases, with 14 bases between. From germline, CDR1 is SGHAT and CDR2 FQNNGV.

The chain combines TRBV29-1 with TRBJ1-2; maybe TRBD1 (5 bases). Germline loops: CDR1 SQVTM, CDR2 ANQGSEA. The CDR3 extends over 12 amino acids. Trimming left V 5 bases short and J 0 bases short, with 7 bases between. The CDR3 region is CSVSGTNYGYTF. CDR3 sequence (DNA): TGCAGCGTTTCAGGGACTAACTATGGCTACACCTTC.

This chain uses TRBV10-2 with TRBJ1-6; tentatively, D is TRBD1 (5 bases). CDR3 length: 15 residues. The germline V and J ends were trimmed by 4 bases and 6 bases, with 13 bases remaining between them. Germline V gene sequence: CDR1 WSHSY, CDR2 SAAADI. In DNA form, the CDR3 reads TGCGCCAGCAGTGCGCACAGGTCGACTAATTCACCCCTCCACTTT. Its translation is CASSAHRSTNSPLHF.

The chain is built from TRBV18 and TRBJ2-7; D ambiguous. The germline CDR1 and CDR2 sequences are KGHSH and LQKENI. This CDR3 region has 13 residues. V dropped 3 bases and J dropped 5 bases, with 11 bases sitting between them. The CDR3 is CASSPPTYDEQYF. The CDR3 nucleotides read TGTGCCAGCTCACCCCCCACCTATGACGAGCAGTACTTC.

The gene calls are TRBV5-1 and TRBJ2-5; D perhaps matches TRBD1 (5 bases). The V end was cut by 2 bases, the J end by 0 bases, with 8 bases between. The germline gives CDR1 SGHRS, CDR2 YFSETQ. The CDR3 extends over 14 amino acids. The CDR3 spells CASSLKGDQETQYF. In DNA form, the CDR3 reads TGCGCCAGCAGCTTAAAAGGGGACCAAGAGACCCAGTACTTC.

To note about this clone: At one boundary the junction diverges from the germline segment, which might be a read error. V gene TRBV30 combines with J gene TRBJ2-1; 8 bases are a match to TRBD1. There are 13 residues in the CDR3. Per germline, CDR1 GTSNPN and CDR2 SVGIG (reference sequence). The DNA of the CDR3 is TGTGCCCGGAGTACAGGGGGTCGCAATGAGCAGTTCTTC. This gives the protein CARSTGGRNEQFF.

V and J are TRBV5-1 and TRBJ2-3; a weak D match, TRBD1 (5 bases). The CDR3 loop spans 15 amino acids. V lost 4 bases to trimming and J lost 1 base, with 13 bases between them. In germline, CDR1 is SGHRS, CDR2 YFSETQ. The CDR3 sequence: CASSQIGDGTDTQYF. CDR3 DNA sequence: TGCGCCAGCAGCCAAATAGGGGATGGCACAGATACGCAGTATTTT.

V is TRBV7-2 and J is TRBJ2-7, with D unresolved. Trimming removed 5 bases at V and 3 bases at J, with 11 bases between. Per germline, CDR1 SGHTA and CDR2 FQGNSA. The CDR3 is 13 amino acids. This CDR3 is CASSLLGLYEQYF. In DNA form, the CDR3 reads TGTGCCAGCAGCCTGCTGGGCCTCTACGAGCAGTACTTC.

This chain uses TRBV19 with TRBJ2-5, with TRBD1 matching over 8 bases. V lost 8 bases and J lost 3; bases outside the gene matches: 8. This CDR3 has 14 amino acids. The germline gives CDR1 LNHDA, CDR2 SQIVND (reference sequence). In DNA form, the CDR3 reads TGTGCCAGTGAGACAGGGGTGGAAGAAGAGACCCAGTACTTC. It specifies CASETGVEEETQYF.

The chain joins TRBV3-1 (or the pseudogene TRBV3-2) to TRBJ2-5; TRBD2 might be the D (6 bases). Trimming pared 4 bases from V and 3 bases from J, leaving 12 bases between. The germline V gene encodes CDR1 LGHDT and CDR2 YNNKEL (reference sequence). The CDR3 is 14 residues long. CDR3 in DNA: TGTGCCAGCAGCCTCCTTGGCGGGGAAGAGACCCAGTACTTC. Amino acid sequence: CASSLLGGEETQYF.